The 5 T cell receptor beta chains in this list originate from one sample, sequenced in a study of cytomegalovirus exposure and HLA in healthy donors. Researchers ran the PCR with 60 Vbeta and 13 Jbeta primers. TCRdb keeps only in-frame clones here, not all; method: immunoSEQ multiplex PCR. The repertoire includes 100,000 to 150,000 clones, roughly 80% of them detected once, and about 20% sits in the top ten. The sequenced sample was PBMCs. The receptors derive from a man younger than 30 in good health and CMV-seropositive.

J is TRBJ1-2 and V is TRBV19; 8 bases align to TRBD1. This CDR3 has 15 amino acids. The V gene's germline CDR1 is LNHDA and CDR2 SQIVND (reference sequence). J was trimmed by 4 bases and V by 3 bases; bases with no gene match: 7. The CDR3 region is CASSIRRQGRYGYTF. The CDR3 bases are TGTGCCAGTAGTATCAGGCGACAGGGGCGCTATGGCTACACCTTC.

The V and J genes are TRBV27 and TRBJ2-7, with TRBD1 identical over 9 bases. The CDR3 runs to 14 residues. Germline-derived CDR1 and CDR2 are MNHEY and SMNVEV (reference sequence). Trimming removed 4 bases from V and 7 bases from J; junction bases left unmatched: 8. The CDR3 spells CASSSGTGFGEQYF. CDR3 nucleotide sequence: TGTGCCAGCAGTTCCGGGACAGGGTTTGGGGAGCAGTACTTC.

The rearrangement links TRBV7-3 to TRBJ2-5, with 8 bases that match TRBD2. Germline trimming cut 2 bases from V and 2 bases from J; bases unmatched to any gene: 7. The CDR3 totals 16 residues. Germline V gene sequence: CDR1 SGHTA, CDR2 FQGTGA. This CDR3 is CASSLGRGGPQETQYF. DNA of the CDR3: TGTGCCAGCAGCTTAGGCCGCGGGGGGCCACAAGAGACCCAGTACTTC.

The gene calls are TRBV19 and TRBJ1-4; tentative D call: TRBD1 (6 bases). Trimming left V 1 base short and J 8 bases short, with 11 bases between. The CDR3 has 14 amino acids. CDR1 is LNHDA and CDR2 is SQIVND in the germline V gene (reference sequence). Here the CDR3 DNA reads TGTGCCAGTAGTATAGCGGGGGGCCAGGAAAAACTGTTTTTT. This codes for CASSIAGGQEKLFF.

The chain couples TRBV7-9 to TRBJ2-7; D unclear. The ends were cut back, 4 bases at V and 6 bases at J, with 19 bases in the middle. This CDR3 region has 15 residues. Per germline, CDR1 SEHNR and CDR2 FQNEAQ (reference sequence). DNA of the CDR3: TGTGCCAGCAGCTCACCATCTCCCCCGACGGGCGAGCAGTACTTC. Its protein product is CASSSPSPPTGEQYF.